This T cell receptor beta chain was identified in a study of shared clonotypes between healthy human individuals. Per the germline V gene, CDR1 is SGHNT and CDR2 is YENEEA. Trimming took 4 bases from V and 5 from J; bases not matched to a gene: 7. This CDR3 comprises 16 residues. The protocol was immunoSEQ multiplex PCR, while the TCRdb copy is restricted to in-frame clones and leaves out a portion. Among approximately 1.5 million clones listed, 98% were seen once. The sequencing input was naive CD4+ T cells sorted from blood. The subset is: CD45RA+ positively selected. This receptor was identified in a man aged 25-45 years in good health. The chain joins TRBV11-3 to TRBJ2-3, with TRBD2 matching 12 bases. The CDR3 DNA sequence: TGTGCCAGCAGCTACCGACTAGCGGGAGCGGGAGATACGCAGTATTTT. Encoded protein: CASSYRLAGAGDTQYF.